The sequence of this TCR beta chain was determined in a study of blood T cell repertoires in COVID-19. About the research overall: T cells, B-cell-depleted T cells, or PBMCs supplied cDNA or gDNA.

Original data processing: Amplification of reference gene primers was used by the study to estimate nucleated cell counts. Assay used: immunoSEQ multiplex PCR; TCRdb lists only in-frame clones, some missing. That table supplies the V and J calls and clone size; D and trimming were determined from the DNA. This sample carries some 15,000 clones, more than 70% of them seen once, and the ten largest clones take just under 9%. The CDR3 has 13 amino acids. CDR1 is SGDLS, CDR2 YYNGEE, per germline. Trimming took off 8 bases at V and 6 bases at J, with 12 bases between the two ends. The source material was peripheral blood. The chain combines TRBV9 with TRBJ1-6; maybe TRBD1 (6 bases). The clonotype comes from a human donor in a cohort sampled during active COVID-19. Here the CDR3 reads CASRGIGNSPLHF. The DNA of the CDR3 is TGTGCCAGTAGGGGGATTGGTAATTCACCCCTCCACTTT. The full variable domain, with the rest looked up from reference TRBV9 and TRBJ1-6, is DSGVTQTPKHLITATGQRVTLRCSPRSGDLSVYWYQQSLDQGLQFLIQYYNGEERAKGNILERFSAQQFPDLHSELNLSSLELGDSALYFCASRGIGNSPLHFGNGTRLTVT.